The 19 T cell receptor beta chains reported below all come from one sample, sequenced in a study of T cells in Graves' hyperthyroidism and ophthalmopathy. It was RNA transcripts that yielded the amplified TCR beta CDR3 regions. An initial round of RT-PCR targeting the TCR CDR3 relied on the HTBI primer set. MiXCR, run by TCRdb on the multiplex PCR reads, gives a single entry per CDR3 protein. The sample holds 400,000 or so distinct CDR3 sequences, around 15% seen once. Sequenced input: blood. The receptors derive from a young woman with Graves' ophthalmopathy.

This clonotype was counted ten times or more. J is TRBJ2-5 and V is TRBV6-4; 8 positions match TRBD2. With V trimmed by 5 bases and J by 1 base, 6 bases remained unmatched. The CDR3 sequence is 15 residues long. Per the germline V gene, CDR1 is MRHNA and CDR2 is SNTAGT. The CDR3 DNA sequence: TGTGCCAGCAGTCCAAATAGCGGGGCCCAAGAGACCCAGTACTTC. It encodes CASSPNSGAQETQYF.

This clonotype was seen a few times. The chain links TRBV20-1 to TRBJ1-5; tentative D call: TRBD1 (6 bases). Germline loops: CDR1 DFQATT, CDR2 SNEGSKA (reference sequence). The CDR3 covers 13 residues. Trimming pared 7 bases from V and 4 bases from J, leaving 14 bases between. CDR3 in amino acids: CSVQGFLNQPQHF. The CDR3, as DNA: TGCAGTGTCCAGGGGTTTTTGAATCAGCCCCAGCATTTT.

At least ten counts were recorded for this clonotype. V usage is TRBV28 and J usage is TRBJ1-5; 7 nucleotides match TRBD1. The V and J ends lost 1 base and 5 bases, in that order; junction bases with no gene match: 5. The CDR3 runs 15 residues. The germline V gene has CDR1 MDHEN and CDR2 SYDVKM. DNA of the CDR3: TGTGCCAGCAGTTTATTAGGCAGGGGGGATCAGCCCCAGCATTTT. Translation gives CASSLLGRGDQPQHF.

The chain joins TRBV29-1 to TRBJ2-7, with TRBD1 identical over 8 bases. J gave up 9 bases and V 4 bases, and 11 bases lay outside the gene matches. In germline, CDR1 is SQVTM, CDR2 ANQGSEA. The CDR3 consists of 13 residues. DNA for the CDR3: TGCAGCGTTGCGGACAGGGAGTCCTATGGGCAGTACTTC. Translating it yields CSVADRESYGQYF.

This clonotype was detected many times. V gene TRBV27 combines with J gene TRBJ1-1; tentatively, D is TRBD1 (6 bases). Trimming stripped 0 bases from V and 0 bases from J, with 17 bases between. This CDR3 is built from 18 residues. Germline V gene sequence: CDR1 MNHEY, CDR2 SMNVEV (reference sequence). CDR3 nucleotide sequence: TGTGCCAGCAGTTTATCAGCCGGACAGAGCCCTCTGAACACTGAAGCTTTCTTT. Encoded protein: CASSLSAGQSPLNTEAFF.

The chain has TRBV28 and TRBJ2-3, with D possibly TRBD1 on 5 matching bases. CDR3 length equals 15 residues. CDR1 and CDR2 (germline): MDHEN, SYDVKM. With 8 bases removed from V and 0 bases from J, the gap between germline ends came to 15 bases. The CDR3 region is CASLKGQSSTDTQYF. CDR3 nucleotides: TGTGCCAGCCTAAAGGGGCAATCTAGCACAGATACGCAGTATTTT.

This clonotype was seen at least ten times. The chain carries TRBV30 and TRBJ2-5; D not certain. Germline CDR1 GTSNPN, CDR2 SVGIG (reference sequence). V dropped 4 bases and J dropped 3 bases, with 18 bases sitting between them. The CDR3 runs to 15 residues. CDR3 protein: CAWNAARFGEETQYF. DNA for the CDR3: TGTGCCTGGAATGCGGCGAGGTTTGGGGAAGAGACCCAGTACTTC.

This clonotype showed up many times. The J gene is TRBJ2-7, the V gene TRBV4-2, with 9 bases that match TRBD1. V lost 1 base, J lost 1 base, and 2 bases stayed unmatched. CDR1 and CDR2 from the germline V gene are LGHNA and YNFKEQ. The CDR3 contains 15 residues. This CDR3 is CASSQGQGVSYEQYF. The CDR3 DNA follows: TGTGCCAGCAGCCAAGGACAGGGGGTATCCTACGAGCAGTACTTC.

V gene TRBV18 combines with J gene TRBJ2-3; TRBD2 matches at 12 bases. This CDR3 is built from 20 residues. The V gene end was trimmed by 1 base and the J gene end by 1 base; junction bases not matched to a gene: 12. Per the germline V gene, CDR1 is KGHSH and CDR2 is LQKENI. CDR3 residues: CASSPLRGPSGGAGTDTQYF. The CDR3 nucleotides read TGTGCCAGCTCACCACTAAGGGGACCTAGCGGGGGGGCCGGCACAGATACGCAGTATTTT. The variable domain in full, with the rest retrieved from reference TRBV18 and TRBJ2-3, is NAGVMQNPRHLVRRRGQEARLRCSPMKGHSHVYWYRQLPEEGLKFMVYLQKENIIDESGMPKERFSAEFPKEGPSILRIQQVVRGDSAAYFCASSPLRGPSGGAGTDTQYFGPGTRLTVL.

The V gene is TRBV4-1, the J gene TRBJ1-1; 8 bases are shared with TRBD1. J gave up 1 base and V 0 bases, and 10 bases lay outside the gene matches. Looked up from germline, CDR1 is MGHRA and CDR2 is YSYEKL. The CDR3 sequence is 18 residues long. The chain's CDR3 is CASSQDWTGRITNTEAFF. The CDR3 bases are TGCGCCAGCAGCCAAGATTGGACAGGGCGGATCACGAACACTGAAGCTTTCTTT.

For this clonotype: The CDR3 does not close with the conserved phenylalanine or tryptophan, likely indicating a read error. CDR3 nucleotides: TGTGCCAGCAGCTTATTTCAGACCTTAGGGTATGGCTACACCCTC. This codes for CASSLFQTLGYGYTL. V usage is TRBV7-8 and J usage is TRBJ1-2, with D uncertain. This CDR3 is built from 15 residues. V lost 2 bases to trimming and J lost 5 bases, with 15 bases between them. Germline V gene data show CDR1 as SGHVS and CDR2 as FQNEAQ.

This clonotype was observed many times. The CDR3 loop reads CASSLYGGEAFF. CDR3 DNA sequence: TGTGCCAGCAGTTTATATGGAGGTGAAGCTTTCTTT. The genes are TRBV12-3 or TRBV12-4 and TRBJ1-1; D gene uncertain. The V gene lost 2 bases and the J gene lost 7 bases, with 8 bases spanning the gap. The CDR3 is 12 amino acids.

Points on this clonotype: With a much larger clone just one base away, this may be a read error. The CDR3 DNA is TGCGCCAGCAGCCCGCAGGGAGACAGTGAGCAGTTCTTC. Translating gives CASSPQGDSEQFF. The rearrangement uses TRBV5-1 and TRBJ2-1; the D gene could be TRBD1 or TRBD2 (5 bases each). Trimming cost V 4 bases and J 9 bases, with 14 bases left between them. Germline V gene lookup returns CDR1 SGHRS and CDR2 YFSETQ. This CDR3 region has 13 residues. The full variable domain, completed using reference TRBV5-1 and TRBJ2-1, is KAGVTQTPRYLIKTRGQQVTLSCSPISGHRSVSWYQQTPGQGLQFLFEYFSETQRNKGNFPGRFSGRQFSNSRSEMNVSTLELGDSALYLCASSPQGDSEQFFGPGTRLTVL.

Many counts were recorded for this clonotype. V and J are TRBV19 and TRBJ1-2; D uncertain. CDR1 and CDR2 (germline): LNHDA, SQIVND (reference sequence). Trimming stripped 3 bases from V and 7 bases from J, with 15 bases between. The CDR3 contains 14 residues. The CDR3, as DNA: TGTGCCAGTAGTATTTCGAGGGAGTCGGCTGGCTACACCTTC. Translated: CASSISRESAGYTF.

This clonotype was counted a few times. This may arise from a read error, as a much more abundant clone is one base away. V and J are TRBV20-1 and TRBJ1-1; D unresolved. CDR1 and CDR2 from the germline V gene are DFQATT and SNEGSKA (reference sequence). V lost 1 base and J lost 2, with 11 bases in between. The CDR3 has 14 residues. CDR3 in DNA: TGCAGTGCTAGAGCCCTCTCGGGAAACACTGAAGCTTTCTTT. Translation gives CSARALSGNTEAFF.

On this clonotype itself: With a much larger clone just one base away, this may be a read error. The CDR3 loop is CAGTIHGAGTNYEQYF. As DNA, the CDR3 is TGTGCCGGCACCATCCACGGGGCAGGTACGAACTACGAGCAGTACTTC. V and J are TRBV28 and TRBJ2-7; either TRBD1 or TRBD2 may supply D (5 bases each). This CDR3 has 16 amino acids. Germline CDR1 MDHEN, CDR2 SYDVKM. V was clipped by 11 bases and J by 3 bases, with 26 bases between them.

The CDR3 spells CAWSVQGHLNYGYTF. In DNA form, the CDR3 reads TGTGCCTGGAGTGTACAGGGACACCTTAACTATGGCTACACCTTC. This chain connects TRBV30 to TRBJ1-2; D possibly corresponds to TRBD1 (6 bases). Germline CDR1 reads GTSNPN; CDR2 reads SVGIG (reference sequence). Trimming took off 0 bases at V and 1 base at J, with 12 bases between the two ends. The CDR3 contains 15 residues.

This clonotype was seen at least ten times. The chain links TRBV12-5 to TRBJ2-3; 9 nucleotides align to TRBD2. The junction had 8 bases not matched to a gene; V was cut back by 0 bases and J by 7 bases. CDR1 and CDR2 (germline): LGHNT, FRNRAP. The CDR3 consists of 16 residues. As DNA, the CDR3 is TGTGCTAGTGGTTTGGTGGTGGGACTAGCTGACAATACGCAGTATTTT. As protein: CASGLVVGLADNTQYF.

This clonotype was seen at least ten times. The rearrangement links TRBV20-1 to TRBJ2-1, with D perhaps given as TRBD1 or TRBD2 (5 bases each). The germline gives CDR1 DFQATT, CDR2 SNEGSKA (reference sequence). Trimming cost V 1 base and J 0 bases, with 13 bases left between them. CDR3 length: 16 amino acids. CDR3 sequence: CSARVSGASSYNEQFF. The CDR3 region has the DNA TGCAGTGCTAGAGTCTCCGGGGCCAGCTCCTACAATGAGCAGTTCTTC.